Sequencing of this T cell receptor beta chain was carried out in a study of CD8 T cells in ankylosing spondylitis. Library preparation for TCR beta used quantitative 5'-RACE with molecular barcodes. Each CDR3 protein is one row after TCRdb ran MiXCR on the 5' RACE reads. The data hold 150,000 to 200,000 distinct CDR3 sequences, with under 35% observed a single time. This clonotype was found a few times. What it binds is not known. The study, taken as a whole, reports: Significant enrichment of disease-linked clones was reportedly seen in matched ankylosing spondylitis synovial fluid. In reactive arthritis synovial fluid and blood, some motif variants had been reported before. Characteristic of ankylosing spondylitis blood, it appeared, was a TCR beta motif comprising roughly 8 highly homologous variants.

The clonotype originates from a male donor with ankylosing spondylitis. Sequencing was done on a sample of synovial fluid, either unsorted or a sorted T cell fraction (not recorded which).

The CDR3 loop reads CASREKNTEAFF. For the CDR3, the DNA is TGTGCCAGCAGGGAGAAAAACACTGAAGCTTTCTTT. The V call is TRBV6-2 or TRBV6-3, the J call TRBJ1-1; D ambiguous. The CDR3 sequence is 12 residues long. Germline V CDR1 and CDR2: MNHEY, SVGEGT. V lost 6 bases, J lost 2 bases, and 7 bases lay in between.